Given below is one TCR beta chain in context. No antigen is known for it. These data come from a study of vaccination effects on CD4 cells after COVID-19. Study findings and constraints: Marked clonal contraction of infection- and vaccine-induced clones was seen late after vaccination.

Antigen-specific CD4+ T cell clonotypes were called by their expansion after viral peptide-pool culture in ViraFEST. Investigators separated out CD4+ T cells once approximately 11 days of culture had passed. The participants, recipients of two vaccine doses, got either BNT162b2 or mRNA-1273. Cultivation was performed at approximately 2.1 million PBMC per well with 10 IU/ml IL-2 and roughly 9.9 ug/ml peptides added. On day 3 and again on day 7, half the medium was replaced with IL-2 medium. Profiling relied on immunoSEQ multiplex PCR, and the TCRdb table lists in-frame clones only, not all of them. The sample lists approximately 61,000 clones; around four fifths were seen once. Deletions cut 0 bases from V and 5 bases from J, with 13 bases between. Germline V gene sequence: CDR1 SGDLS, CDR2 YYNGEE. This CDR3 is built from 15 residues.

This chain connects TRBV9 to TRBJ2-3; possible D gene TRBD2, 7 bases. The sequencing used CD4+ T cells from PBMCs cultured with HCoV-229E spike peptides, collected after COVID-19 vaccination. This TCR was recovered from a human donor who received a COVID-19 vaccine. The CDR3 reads CASSVVGGAGDTQYF. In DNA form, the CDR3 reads TGTGCCAGCAGCGTAGTGGGGGGGGCGGGAGATACGCAGTATTTT. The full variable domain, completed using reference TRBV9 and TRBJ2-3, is DSGVTQTPKHLITATGQRVTLRCSPRSGDLSVYWYQQSLDQGLQFLIQYYNGEERAKGNILERFSAQQFPDLHSELNLSSLELGDSALYFCASSVVGGAGDTQYFGPGTRLTVL.